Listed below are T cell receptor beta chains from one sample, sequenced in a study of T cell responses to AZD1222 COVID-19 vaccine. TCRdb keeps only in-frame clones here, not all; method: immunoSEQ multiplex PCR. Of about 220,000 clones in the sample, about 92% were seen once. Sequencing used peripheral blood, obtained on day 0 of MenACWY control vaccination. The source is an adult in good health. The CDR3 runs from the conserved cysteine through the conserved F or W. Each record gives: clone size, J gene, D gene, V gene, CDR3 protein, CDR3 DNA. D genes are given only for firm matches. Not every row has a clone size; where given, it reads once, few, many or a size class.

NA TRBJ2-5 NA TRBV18 CASATAHQETQYF TGTGCCAGCGCCACAGCGCATCAAGAGACCCAGTACTTC
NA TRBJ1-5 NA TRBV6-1 CASSELLGASNQPQHF TGTGCCAGCAGTGAATTATTGGGAGCTAGCAATCAGCCCCAGCATTTT
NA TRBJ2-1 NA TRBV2 CASSVHNEQFF TGTGCCAGCAGTGTGCACAATGAGCAGTTCTTC
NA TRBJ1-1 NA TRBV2 CASSVLGVNTEAFF TGTGCCAGCAGTGTTCTGGGCGTGAACACTGAAGCTTTCTTT
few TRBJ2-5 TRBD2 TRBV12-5 CASGPLAGAKETQYF TGTGCTAGTGGCCCCCTAGCGGGGGCGAAAGAGACCCAGTACTTC
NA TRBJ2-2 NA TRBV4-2 CASSQVSGFLRTGELFF TGTGCCAGCAGCCAAGTGTCCGGGTTTTTACGCACCGGGGAGCTGTTTTTT
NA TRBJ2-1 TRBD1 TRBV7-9 CASTAGGSHNEQFF TGTGCCAGCACAGCAGGGGGTAGTCACAATGAGCAGTTCTTC
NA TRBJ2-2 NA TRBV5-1 CASGRGPTVDGELFF TGCGCCAGCGGCAGGGGCCCCACCGTGGACGGGGAGCTGTTTTTT
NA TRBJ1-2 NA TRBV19 CASNPGYYGYTF TGTGCCAGTAATCCCGGCTACTATGGCTACACCTTC
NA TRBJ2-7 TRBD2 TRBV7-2 CASSFGLGYHEQYF TGTGCCAGCAGCTTTGGACTAGGGTACCACGAGCAGTACTTC
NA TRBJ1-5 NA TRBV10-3 CAISAPGQPQHF TGTGCCATCAGTGCCCCGGGTCAGCCCCAGCATTTT
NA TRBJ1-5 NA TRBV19 CASSITPGVQPQHF TGTGCCAGTAGTATAACCCCGGGAGTCCAGCCCCAGCATTTT
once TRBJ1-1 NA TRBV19 CASSSLGGGTEAFF TGTGCCAGTAGTTCCCTGGGTGGGGGCACTGAAGCTTTCTTT
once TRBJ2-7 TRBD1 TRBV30 CAWSARTGEEQYF TGTGCCTGGAGTGCTAGGACAGGGGAAGAGCAGTACTTC
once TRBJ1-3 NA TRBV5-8 CASSYRSSSSGNTIYF TGTGCCAGCAGCTACCGGAGTAGCAGCTCTGGAAACACCATATATTTT
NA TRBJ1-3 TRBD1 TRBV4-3 CASSNRQGAGNTIYF TGCGCCAGCAGCAACCGACAGGGAGCCGGAAACACCATATATTTT
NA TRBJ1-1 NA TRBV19 CASSINGLNTEAFF TGTGCCAGTAGTATCAACGGGTTGAACACTGAAGCTTTCTTT
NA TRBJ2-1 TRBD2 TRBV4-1 CASSQEWTSYNEQFF TGCGCCAGCAGCCAAGAATGGACTAGCTACAATGAGCAGTTCTTC
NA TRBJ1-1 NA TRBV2 CASSEGPRDTEAFF TGTGCCAGCAGTGAGGGGCCGAGGGACACTGAAGCTTTCTTT
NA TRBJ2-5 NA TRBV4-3 CASSQGYRATETQYF TGCGCCAGCAGCCAAGGTTACCGGGCCACTGAGACCCAGTACTTC
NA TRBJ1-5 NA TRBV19 CASSPYPPGSNQPQHF TGTGCCAGTAGCCCGTACCCCCCAGGTAGCAATCAGCCCCAGCATTTT
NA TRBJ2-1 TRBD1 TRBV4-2 CASSQGGTGGYNEQFF TGTGCCAGCAGCCAAGGGGGGACAGGGGGGTACAATGAGCAGTTCTTC
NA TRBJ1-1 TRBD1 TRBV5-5 CASSLQGANTEAFF TGTGCCAGCAGCTTACAGGGGGCTAACACTGAAGCTTTCTTT
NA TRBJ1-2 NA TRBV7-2 CASSLQAYYGYTF TGTGCCAGCAGCTTACAGGCGTACTATGGCTACACCTTC
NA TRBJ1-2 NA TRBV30 CAWSVYRRGYTF TGTGCCTGGAGTGTATACAGAAGGGGCTACACCTTC
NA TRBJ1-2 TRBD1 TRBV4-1 CASSLFGQGKGTNGYTF TGCGCCAGCAGCCTATTCGGACAGGGAAAGGGGACGAACGGCTACACCTTC
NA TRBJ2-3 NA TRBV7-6 CASSLLQVPSTDTQYF TGTGCCAGCAGCCTACTACAGGTTCCTAGCACAGATACGCAGTATTTT
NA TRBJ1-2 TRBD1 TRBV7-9 CASSRQGNYGYTF TGTGCCAGCAGCCGACAGGGGAACTATGGCTACACCTTC
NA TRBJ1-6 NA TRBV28 CASTTGLLYSPLHF TGTGCCAGCACCACGGGCCTCCTCTATTCACCCCTCCACTTT
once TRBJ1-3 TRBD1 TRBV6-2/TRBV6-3 CASSRGQGALSSSGNTIYF TGTGCCAGCAGTCGGGGACAGGGGGCCCTTTCCAGCTCTGGAAACACCATATATTTT
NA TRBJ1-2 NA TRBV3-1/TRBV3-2 CASSQSTGGYTF TGTGCCAGCAGCCAGTCGACAGGTGGCTACACCTTC
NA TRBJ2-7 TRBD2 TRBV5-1 CASSLGRGSGGAAYEQYF TGCGCCAGCAGCTTGGGGCGAGGTAGCGGGGGGGCCGCCTACGAGCAGTACTTC
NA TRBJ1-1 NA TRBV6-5 CATYRLRAFF TGTGCCACCTACAGGCTAAGAGCTTTCTTT
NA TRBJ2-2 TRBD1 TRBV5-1 CASSLAGTANTGELFF TGCGCCAGCAGCTTGGCCGGGACAGCGAACACCGGGGAGCTGTTTTTT
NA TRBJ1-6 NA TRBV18 CASSPGVVNSPLHF TGTGCCAGCTCCCCCGGGGTTGTGAATTCACCCCTCCACTTT
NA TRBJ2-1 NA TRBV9 CASSVLADNEQFF TGTGCCAGCAGCGTCCTTGCGGACAATGAGCAGTTCTTC
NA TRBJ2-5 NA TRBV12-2 CASRPDPTEDQYF TGTGCAAGTCGCCCTGACCCAACGGAAGACCAGTACTTC
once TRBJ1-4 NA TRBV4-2 CASSQGARAQNEKLFF TGTGCCAGCAGCCAAGGGGCGCGGGCCCAAAATGAAAAACTGTTTTTT
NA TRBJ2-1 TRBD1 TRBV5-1 CASRTGTVYNEQFF TGCGCCAGCAGAACAGGGACAGTTTACAATGAGCAGTTCTTC
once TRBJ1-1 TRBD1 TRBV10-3 CAISAGQGYTEAFF TGTGCCATCAGTGCGGGACAGGGGTACACTGAAGCTTTCTTT
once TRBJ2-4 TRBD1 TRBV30 CAWSIGQGKAKNIQYF TGTGCCTGGAGTATTGGACAGGGAAAAGCCAAAAACATTCAGTACTTC
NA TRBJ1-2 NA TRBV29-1 CSVETSASFNYGYTF TGCAGCGTTGAAACGTCGGCCAGCTTTAACTATGGCTACACCTTC
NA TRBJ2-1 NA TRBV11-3 CASSLIATAYNEQFF TGTGCCAGCAGCTTAATCGCGACTGCATACAATGAGCAGTTCTTC
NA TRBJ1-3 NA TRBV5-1 CASSLGISGNTIYF TGCGCCAGCAGCTTGGGGATCTCTGGAAACACCATATATTTT
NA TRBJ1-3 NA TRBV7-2 CASSLAQTPSGNTIYF TGTGCCAGCAGCTTAGCACAGACTCCCTCTGGAAACACCATATATTTT
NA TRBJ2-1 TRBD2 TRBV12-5 CASVGRGGPLNQFF TGTGCTAGTGTCGGGCGGGGGGGCCCCCTGAACCAGTTCTTC
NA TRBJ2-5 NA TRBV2 CASGGDGDQYF TGTGCCAGCGGGGGAGATGGGGACCAGTACTTC
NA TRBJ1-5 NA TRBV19 CATSRGRGYSNQPQHF TGTGCCACCTCACGAGGGCGCGGGTATAGCAATCAGCCCCAGCATTTT
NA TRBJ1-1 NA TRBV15 CATSDPSENTEAFF TGTGCCACCAGTGATCCTTCGGAGAACACTGAAGCTTTCTTT
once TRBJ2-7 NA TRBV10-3 CATGRAGNYEQYF TGTGCCACCGGTAGGGCGGGGAACTACGAGCAGTACTTC
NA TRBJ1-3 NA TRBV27 CASRQGTLGNTIYF TGTGCCAGCAGGCAGGGGACCCTTGGAAACACCATATATTTT
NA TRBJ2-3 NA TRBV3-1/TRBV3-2 CASSPGLTDTQYF TGTGCCAGCAGCCCTGGACTAACAGATACGCAGTATTTT
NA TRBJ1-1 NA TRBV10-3 CAISPSLALTEAFF TGTGCCATCAGCCCCAGTTTGGCTCTCACTGAAGCTTTCTTT
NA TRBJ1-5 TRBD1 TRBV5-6 CASSPIYWTGQGGQPQHF TGTGCCAGCAGCCCAATATATTGGACAGGGCAGGGTGGTCAGCCCCAGCATTTT
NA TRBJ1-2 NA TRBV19 CASSIDPTAYGYTF TGTGCCAGTAGTATAGATCCCACGGCCTATGGCTACACCTTC
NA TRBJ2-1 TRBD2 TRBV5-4 CASSAGTSGYNEQFF TGTGCCAGCAGCGCCGGGACTAGCGGATACAATGAGCAGTTCTTC